The 5 T cell receptor beta chains presented below share a single source sample, sequenced in a study of human thymus T cells. Some clones are missing from TCRdb's copy, which holds only in-frame ones; the method was immunoSEQ multiplex PCR. In the table there are roughly 130,000 clones, about 95% of which are singletons. Corrective cardiac operations yielded the resected thymus tissue. Sequenced: thymus tissue. The source is a boy under two years old with a congenital heart defect but otherwise immunologically healthy.

The V call is TRBV6-4, the J call TRBJ2-1; 7 bases are a match to TRBD1. V lost 3 bases and J lost 0; bases outside the gene matches: 2. CDR1 MRHNA and CDR2 SNTAGT come from the germline V gene. This CDR3 comprises 15 residues. The CDR3 region has the DNA TGTGCCAGCAGTGAGAGGACAGGCTCCTACAATGAGCAGTTCTTC. Protein product: CASSERTGSYNEQFF.

This clone was seen only once. This chain connects TRBV5-1 to TRBJ2-2; 9 bases align to TRBD2. V was clipped by 0 bases and J by 6 bases; unmatched bases: 9. The CDR3 covers 17 residues. Germline CDR1 reads SGHRS; CDR2 reads YFSETQ. CDR3 sequence: CASSLVSSGGKAGELFF. CDR3 coding DNA: TGCGCCAGCAGCTTGGTGTCAAGCGGGGGGAAAGCCGGGGAGCTGTTTTTT.

This chain joins TRBV5-4 and TRBJ2-5; D call uncertain. This CDR3 contains 13 residues. Germline V gene data show CDR1 as SGHNT and CDR2 as YYREEE (reference sequence). The germline V and J ends were trimmed by 4 bases and 0 bases, with 7 bases remaining between them. CDR3 coding DNA: TGTGCCAGCAGCGCTGGGTACCAAGAGACCCAGTACTTC. Translation: CASSAGYQETQYF.

This chain uses TRBV18 with TRBJ1-1; 9 bases match TRBD1. With 3 bases clipped from V and 1 base from J, the junction kept 3 bases outside the gene matches. CDR3 length: 15 residues. The germline CDR1 and CDR2 sequences are KGHSH and LQKENI. CDR3 DNA sequence: TGTGCCAGCTCACCCTCGGGACAGGGGAACACTGAAGCTTTCTTT. Its translation is CASSPSGQGNTEAFF.

This sequence joins TRBV14 and TRBJ2-2; tentatively, D is TRBD2 (5 bases). The CDR3 contains 15 residues. Per the germline V gene, CDR1 is SGHDN and CDR2 is FVKESK. V was shortened by 5 bases and J by 6 bases, with 16 bases between the two germline ends. This CDR3 is CASSDRGVSPGELFF. CDR3 nucleotides: TGTGCCAGCAGCGACCGGGGAGTAAGCCCCGGGGAGCTGTTTTTT.